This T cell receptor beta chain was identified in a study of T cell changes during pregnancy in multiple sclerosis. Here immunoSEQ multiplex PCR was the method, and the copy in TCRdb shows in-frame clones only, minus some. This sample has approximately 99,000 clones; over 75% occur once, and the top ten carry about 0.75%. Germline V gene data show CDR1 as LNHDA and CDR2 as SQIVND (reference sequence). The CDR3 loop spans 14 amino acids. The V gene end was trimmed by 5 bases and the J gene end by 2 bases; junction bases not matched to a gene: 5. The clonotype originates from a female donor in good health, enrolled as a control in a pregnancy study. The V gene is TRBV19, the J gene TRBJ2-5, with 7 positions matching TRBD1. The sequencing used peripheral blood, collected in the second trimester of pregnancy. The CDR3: CASSLWDRQETQYF. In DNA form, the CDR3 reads TGTGCCAGTAGTCTTTGGGACAGACAAGAGACCCAGTACTTC. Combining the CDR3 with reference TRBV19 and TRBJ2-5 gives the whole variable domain DGGITQSPKYLFRKEGQNVTLSCEQNLNHDAMYWYRQDPGQGLRLIYYSQIVNDFQKGDIAEGYSVSREKKESFPLTVTSAQKNPTAFYLCASSLWDRQETQYFGPGTRLLVL.